Listed below are T cell receptor beta chains from one sample, sequenced in a study of T cell repertoires in cytomegalovirus infection. For these receptors, no antigen is known. TCRdb reprocessed the reads via MiXCR and lists one record per CDR3 protein. The sample has 900,000 to 950,000 distinct CDR3 sequences, roughly 30% seen once. Sequencing used cultured CD8+ T cells from PBMCs, obtained from culture after CMV antigen stimulation. These TCRs come from a human donor in good health (CMV status not recorded). Some clones in this sample may be carry-over from other donors' samples. Each CDR3 is given with its conserved first and last residue. The D gene is left open where the match is weak. Clone size appears in some rows only: once, few, many, or a class for an expanded clone.

size: NA
length: 13
V: TRBV7-2
D: NA
J: TRBJ2-1
DNA: TGTGCCAGCAGCCCTAACCCGGGGGCGATGGAGTTCTTC
CDR3: CASSPNPGAMEFF

size: few
length: 15
V: TRBV19
D: NA
J: TRBJ1-2
DNA: TGTGCCAGTAATTTCGGGGGTTTAGCACCGATAGGCTACACCTTC
CDR3: CASNFGGLAPIGYTF

size: NA
length: 15
V: TRBV7-4
D: TRBD1
J: TRBJ1-1
DNA: TGTGCCAGCGGCGCGGCGACAGGGGTGAACACTGAAGCTTTCTTT
CDR3: CASGAATGVNTEAFF

size: NA
length: 16
V: TRBV6-2/TRBV6-3
D: NA
J: TRBJ1-6
DNA: TGTGCCAGCAGCGGACCGGGACGAAGAAATAATTCACCCCTCCACTTT
CDR3: CASSGPGRRNNSPLHF

size: few
length: 13
V: TRBV27
D: NA
J: TRBJ2-4
DNA: TGTGCCAGCAGTCGCCTTACAGAAAACATTCAGTACTTC
CDR3: CASSRLTENIQYF

size: many
length: 15
V: TRBV7-6
D: NA
J: TRBJ2-3
DNA: TGTGCCAGCAGCTTCCGGGCGGGGGCCACAGATACGCAGTATTTT
CDR3: CASSFRAGATDTQYF

size: few
length: 14
V: TRBV19
D: TRBD1
J: TRBJ1-1
DNA: TGTGCCAGCAGTATACAGGGGACGAACACTGAAGCTTTCTTT
CDR3: CASSIQGTNTEAFF

size: NA
length: 21
V: TRBV29-1
D: NA
J: TRBJ2-3
DNA: TGCAGCGTTGAGGGTCCCCCTCTCGGGACGGAAAAACTCGAGGGCACAGATACGCAGTATTTT
CDR3: CSVEGPPLGTEKLEGTDTQYF

size: NA
length: 18
V: TRBV9
D: TRBD2
J: TRBJ2-3
DNA: TGTGCCAGCAGCGTAGACTTCTGGACTAGCGGGAACACAGATACGCAGTATTTT
CDR3: CASSVDFWTSGNTDTQYF

size: many
length: 17
V: TRBV6-2/TRBV6-3
D: TRBD2
J: TRBJ2-2
DNA: TGTGCCAGCAGTTACGCGGGACTAGCTGAGAACACCGGGGAGCTGTTTTTT
CDR3: CASSYAGLAENTGELFF

size: many
length: 11
V: TRBV2
D: NA
J: TRBJ2-7
DNA: TGTGCCAGCGCTGGGACTTACGAGCAGTACTTC
CDR3: CASAGTYEQYF

size: NA
length: 15
V: TRBV14
D: NA
J: TRBJ1-2
DNA: TGTGCCAGCAGCCAAGGTTCGTCGAGTGTCTATGGCTACACCTTC
CDR3: CASSQGSSSVYGYTF

size: NA
length: 15
V: TRBV29-1
D: NA
J: TRBJ2-2
DNA: TGCAGCGTTGAATTGGCTAATACGAACACCGGGGAGCTGTTTTTT
CDR3: CSVELANTNTGELFF

size: few
length: 16
V: TRBV7-9
D: NA
J: TRBJ2-3
DNA: TGTGCCAGCAGCACCATCCGACAGCCACCAACAGATACGCAGTATTTT
CDR3: CASSTIRQPPTDTQYF

size: once
length: 14
V: TRBV24-1
D: TRBD1
J: TRBJ2-1
DNA: TGTGCCACCAGTGGCAGGGGGTCCTACAATGAGCAGTTCTTC
CDR3: CATSGRGSYNEQFF

size: many
length: 13
V: TRBV7-9
D: NA
J: TRBJ2-3
DNA: TGTGCCAGCAGACCGGGTAGCACAGATACGCAGTATTTT
CDR3: CASRPGSTDTQYF

size: many
length: 15
V: TRBV7-8
D: NA
J: TRBJ2-1
DNA: TGTGCCAGCAGCAAACAGTGGAACTCCTACAATGAGCAGTTCTTC
CDR3: CASSKQWNSYNEQFF

size: NA
length: 14
V: TRBV27
D: NA
J: TRBJ1-2
DNA: TGTGCCAGTTCCGATGGGCCAGGGATGCATGGCTACACCTTC
CDR3: CASSDGPGMHGYTF

size: NA
length: 15
V: TRBV6-6
D: NA
J: TRBJ1-4
DNA: TGTGCCAGTTGGGCAGGGACGGGGTGGAACGAAAAACTGTTTTTT
CDR3: CASWAGTGWNEKLFF

size: few
length: 15
V: TRBV7-9
D: TRBD1
J: TRBJ1-4
DNA: TGTGCCAGCAGCCTGAACAGGGGGTCTAATGAAAAACTGTTTTTT
CDR3: CASSLNRGSNEKLFF

size: NA
length: 22
V: TRBV20-1
D: TRBD1
J: TRBJ1-4
DNA: TGCAGTGCTAGAGTCCGTGGGACAGTGCTAGAGTGGTTGGGGACAGGGGTCGAAAAACTGTTTTTT
CDR3: CSARVRGTVLEWLGTGVEKLFF

size: NA
length: 17
V: TRBV7-6
D: TRBD2
J: TRBJ2-4
DNA: TGTGCCAGCAGCTTTGGACTAGCGGGGGCCCGGAGTGACATTCAGTACTTC
CDR3: CASSFGLAGARSDIQYF

size: NA
length: 16
V: TRBV7-4
D: NA
J: TRBJ2-7
DNA: TGTGCCAGCAGCTTTCCGGCAGACCGGAGCTCCTACGAGCAGTACTTC
CDR3: CASSFPADRSSYEQYF

size: many
length: 14
V: TRBV19
D: NA
J: TRBJ1-1
DNA: TGTGCCAGTACAGTCGGCAGTACGAACACTGAAGCTTTCTTT
CDR3: CASTVGSTNTEAFF

size: NA
length: 16
V: TRBV27
D: TRBD1
J: TRBJ1-4
DNA: TGTGCCAGCAGCCTATCCGGACAGGGGGCTTGGGAAAAACTGTTTTTT
CDR3: CASSLSGQGAWEKLFF

size: many
length: 16
V: TRBV7-2
D: TRBD2
J: TRBJ2-5
DNA: TGTGCCAGCAGACCAATAGCGGGGGGTCCCCAAGAGACCCAGTACTTC
CDR3: CASRPIAGGPQETQYF

size: many
length: 16
V: TRBV14
D: NA
J: TRBJ1-2
DNA: TGTGCCAGCAGCCAAGGAGCGCACGGCTCGTACTATGGCTACACCTTC
CDR3: CASSQGAHGSYYGYTF

size: NA
length: 15
V: TRBV6-6
D: NA
J: TRBJ2-3
DNA: TGTGCCAACAGCCCCGGACAATTCACTTCAGATACGCAGTATTTT
CDR3: CANSPGQFTSDTQYF

size: few
length: 10
V: TRBV7-9
D: NA
J: TRBJ2-7
DNA: TGTGCCAGCGGAGTGGGCGAGCAGTACTTC
CDR3: CASGVGEQYF

size: NA
length: 14
V: TRBV13
D: NA
J: TRBJ1-5
DNA: TGCGCCAGCAGCTGGGGTGGGGCTGGACAGCCCCAGCATTTT
CDR3: CASSWGGAGQPQHF

size: many
length: 11
V: TRBV7-6
D: NA
J: TRBJ2-1
DNA: TGTGCCAGCAGCAACTACAATGAGCAGTTCTTC
CDR3: CASSNYNEQFF

size: NA
length: 14
V: TRBV12-3/TRBV12-4
D: NA
J: TRBJ1-2
DNA: TGTGCCAGCAGTTTACTCACAGAGAACTATGGCTACACCTTC
CDR3: CASSLLTENYGYTF

size: few
length: 14
V: TRBV5-4
D: NA
J: TRBJ2-7
DNA: TGTGCCAGCAGCCCCGGGTTTGGGGGCTACGAGCAGTACTTC
CDR3: CASSPGFGGYEQYF

size: many
length: 12
V: TRBV7-2
D: NA
J: TRBJ2-5
DNA: TGTGCCAGCCGGGACACCAAAGAGACCCAGTACTTC
CDR3: CASRDTKETQYF

size: NA
length: 12
V: TRBV12-3/TRBV12-4
D: NA
J: TRBJ1-1
DNA: TGTGCCAGCAGTTTAGGGCACACTGATGCTTTCTTT
CDR3: CASSLGHTDAFF

size: few
length: 13
V: TRBV5-8
D: NA
J: TRBJ2-5
DNA: TGTGCCAGCAGCTTGGTCGGGAAAGAGACCCAGTACTTC
CDR3: CASSLVGKETQYF

size: NA
length: 14
V: TRBV4-3
D: NA
J: TRBJ1-1
DNA: TGCGCCAGCAGCCAAGAACCGTTGAGCACTGAAGCTTTCTTT
CDR3: CASSQEPLSTEAFF

size: NA
length: 13
V: TRBV27
D: NA
J: TRBJ2-7
DNA: TGTGCCAGCAGTTTAAGGGCGGGGAGGGAGCAGTACTTC
CDR3: CASSLRAGREQYF

size: few
length: 16
V: TRBV7-8
D: NA
J: TRBJ2-3
DNA: TGTGCCAGCAGCTTAGCCGTAGTGGTTATCACAGATACGCAGTATTTT
CDR3: CASSLAVVVITDTQYF

size: few
length: 16
V: TRBV11-2
D: NA
J: TRBJ2-7
DNA: TGTGCCAGCAGCTTATGGGGGGTGGAGGGCCCCTACGAGCAGTACTTC
CDR3: CASSLWGVEGPYEQYF

size: NA
length: 10
V: TRBV2
D: NA
J: TRBJ2-5
DNA: TGTGCCAGCAGCGGGGCGGCCCAGTACTTC
CDR3: CASSGAAQYF

size: few
length: 14
V: TRBV4-1
D: NA
J: TRBJ2-5
DNA: TGCGCCAGCAGCCCCCAAAGGGACCAAGAGACCCAGTACTTC
CDR3: CASSPQRDQETQYF

size: NA
length: 16
V: TRBV6-2/TRBV6-3
D: NA
J: TRBJ2-1
DNA: TGTGCCAGCAGTCGCCACTCTGGGACACTCTACAATGAGCAGTTCTTC
CDR3: CASSRHSGTLYNEQFF

size: few
length: 15
V: TRBV6-5
D: NA
J: TRBJ2-1
DNA: TGTGCCAGCAGTTACACGGGAAAGGCCTACAATGAGCAGTTCTTC
CDR3: CASSYTGKAYNEQFF

size: few
length: 15
V: TRBV6-5
D: NA
J: TRBJ2-1
DNA: TGTGCCAGCAGCGTGAGTTTTAGCTCCTACAATGAGCAGTTCTTC
CDR3: CASSVSFSSYNEQFF

size: few
length: 12
V: TRBV20-1
D: NA
J: TRBJ2-5
DNA: TGCAGTGCTAGTACCCTGTCGGAGACCCAGTACTTC
CDR3: CSASTLSETQYF